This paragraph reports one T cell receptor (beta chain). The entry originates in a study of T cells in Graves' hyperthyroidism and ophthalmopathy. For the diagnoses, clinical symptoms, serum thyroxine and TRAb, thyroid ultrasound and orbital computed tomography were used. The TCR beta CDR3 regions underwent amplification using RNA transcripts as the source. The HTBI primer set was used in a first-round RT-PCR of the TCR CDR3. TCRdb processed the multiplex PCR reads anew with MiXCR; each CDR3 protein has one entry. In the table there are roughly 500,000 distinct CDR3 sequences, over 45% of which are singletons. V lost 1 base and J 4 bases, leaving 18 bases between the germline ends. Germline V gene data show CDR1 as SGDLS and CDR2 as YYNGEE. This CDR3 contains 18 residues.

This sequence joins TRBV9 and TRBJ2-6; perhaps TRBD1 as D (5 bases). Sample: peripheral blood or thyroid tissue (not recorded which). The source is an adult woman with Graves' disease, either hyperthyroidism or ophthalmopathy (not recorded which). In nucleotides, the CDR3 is TGTGCCAGCAGCGTACCCACCAGGGCGATGCGAGGGGCCAACGTCCTGACTTTC. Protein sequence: CASSVPTRAMRGANVLTF. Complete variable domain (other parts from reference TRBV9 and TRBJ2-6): DSGVTQTPKHLITATGQRVTLRCSPRSGDLSVYWYQQSLDQGLQFLIQYYNGEERAKGNILERFSAQQFPDLHSELNLSSLELGDSALYFCASSVPTRAMRGANVLTFGAGSRLTVL.